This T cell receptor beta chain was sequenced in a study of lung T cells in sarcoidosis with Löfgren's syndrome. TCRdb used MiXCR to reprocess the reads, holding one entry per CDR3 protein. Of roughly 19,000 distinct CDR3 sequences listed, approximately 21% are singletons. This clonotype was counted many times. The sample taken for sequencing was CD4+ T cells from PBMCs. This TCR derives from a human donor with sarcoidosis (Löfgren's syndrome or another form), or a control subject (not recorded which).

CDR3 sequence reads: CASSLGLATYEQYF. In DNA, the CDR3 is TGTGCCAGCAGCCTGGGACTAGCGACCTACGAGCAGTACTTC. The rearrangement uses TRBV7-2 and TRBJ2-7; 10 bases line up with TRBD2. Germline V lookup: CDR1 SGHTA, CDR2 FQGNSA. V trimming: 5 bases; J trimming: 2 bases; junction bases outside the gene matches: 3. CDR3 size: 14 residues.